This entry lists 10 T cell receptor beta chains sequenced from one sample in a study of cytomegalovirus exposure and HLA in healthy donors (dated by TCRdb to about 2017). Library preparation used the immunoSEQ multiplex PCR assay. A mixture of 60 forward primers for TCR Vbeta segments and 13 reverse primers for TCR Jbeta segments was used in the multiplex PCR. As stored in TCRdb, this immuneACCESS dataset retains in-frame rearrangements with V and J assigned. A fraction of the clones does not appear; measured against another copy, unresolved V genes explain less than half of the discrepancy, and the remainder lacks a known reason. This sample has 150,000 to 200,000 clones in its table, and 83% of those were observed once. Around 1.5% of the sample is taken by the ten largest. The sequencing input was PBMCs. Every receptor here comes from a man aged 45-65 years in good health and CMV-seronegative.

In its sample, this clone was seen a few times. The chain employs TRBV7-6 and TRBJ2-1; TRBD2 agrees at 8 bases. V lost 4 bases to trimming and J lost 7 bases; unmatched junction nucleotides: 12. Germline CDR1 reads SGHVS; CDR2 reads FNYEAQ. CDR3 length equals 16 residues. The CDR3 nucleotides are TGTGCCAGCAGCTCCCCGACGGGCGGGGGGAAGAATGAGCAGTTCTTC. This codes for CASSSPTGGGKNEQFF.

The CDR3 is CASSQDRGGLREQFF. CDR3 sequence (DNA): TGCGCCAGCAGCCAAGACCGGGGGGGCCTAAGAGAGCAGTTCTTC. This chain joins TRBV4-3 and TRBJ2-1; 8 bases fit TRBD2. J was trimmed by 10 bases and V by 0 bases; bases with no gene match: 8. The CDR3 contains 15 residues. In germline, CDR1 is LGHNA, CDR2 YSLEER.

Only one count was recorded for this clone. CDR3 loop: CASSLGQGNTEAFF. The CDR3 bases are TGTGCCAGCAGCTTAGGACAGGGGAACACTGAAGCTTTCTTT. The V call is TRBV13, the J call TRBJ1-1, with D perhaps TRBD1 (6 bases). This CDR3 spans 14 amino acids. The germline gives CDR1 PRHDT, CDR2 FYEKMQ (reference sequence). The V end lost 0 bases, the J end lost 1 base, and 6 bases lay between the germline ends.

This sequence joins TRBV7-3 and TRBJ2-3; the match to TRBD1 covers 7 bases. In germline, CDR1 is SGHTA, CDR2 FQGTGA. This CDR3 has 15 residues. Trimming cost V 4 bases and J 4 bases; bases outside gene matches: 8. The chain's CDR3 is CASSSGTARADTQYF. CDR3 nucleotides: TGTGCCAGCAGCTCCGGGACAGCCCGGGCAGATACGCAGTATTTT.

Only a few counts were recorded for this clone. This chain links TRBV6-5 with TRBJ1-1; TRBD1 matches 9 bases. CDR3 length equals 12 residues. The V gene's germline CDR1 is MNHEY and CDR2 SVGAGI. J gave up 10 bases and V 2 bases, and 2 bases lay outside the gene matches. The CDR3 nucleotides read TGTGCCAGCAGTTACGGACAGGGGCGAGCTTTCTTT. Protein: CASSYGQGRAFF.

The chain recombines TRBV19 with TRBJ1-3; TRBD1 matches at 7 bases. Unmatched junction bases numbered 12, after V lost 7 bases and J lost 3 bases. The CDR3 consists of 16 residues. In germline, CDR1 is LNHDA, CDR2 SQIVND (reference sequence). The CDR3, as DNA: TGTGCCAGTATTAGAAGGGACAGTTCTTATGGAAACACCATATATTTT. This sequence encodes CASIRRDSSYGNTIYF.

The J gene is TRBJ2-7, the V gene TRBV6-6; 9 bases line up with TRBD1. The CDR3 consists of 15 residues. The germline CDR1 and CDR2 sequences are MNHNY and SVGAGI (reference sequence). V gave up 4 bases and J gave up 2 bases; unmatched junction bases: 6. This CDR3 reads CASSSRDRAPYEQYF. In nucleotides, the CDR3 is TGTGCCAGCAGTTCGCGGGACAGGGCACCCTACGAGCAGTACTTC.

The chain combines TRBV14 with TRBJ1-6; 8 nucleotides line up with TRBD1. The germline CDR1 and CDR2 sequences are SGHDN and FVKESK. V was pared by 6 bases and J by 6 bases, with 7 bases of the junction left unmatched. The CDR3 runs to 15 residues. DNA for the CDR3: TGTGCCAGCAGTACCCAGGGGGCGCGTAATTCACCCCTCCACTTT. Its protein is CASSTQGARNSPLHF.

The J gene is TRBJ2-7, the V gene TRBV5-1, with D possibly being TRBD1 (6 bases). Germline loops: CDR1 SGHRS, CDR2 YFSETQ. This CDR3 has 14 amino acids. V was pared by 4 bases and J by 1 base, with 12 bases between. The CDR3 sequence: CASSPNTGSYEQYF. For the CDR3, the DNA is TGCGCCAGCAGCCCAAACACAGGGTCCTACGAGCAGTACTTC. The whole variable domain, remainder taken from reference TRBV5-1 and TRBJ2-7, is KAGVTQTPRYLIKTRGQQVTLSCSPISGHRSVSWYQQTPGQGLQFLFEYFSETQRNKGNFPGRFSGRQFSNSRSEMNVSTLELGDSALYLCASSPNTGSYEQYFGPGTRLTVT.

This chain connects TRBV7-8 to TRBJ2-1; 11 bases align to TRBD2. Germline CDR1 and CDR2: SGHVS and FQNEAQ. The CDR3 totals 16 residues. V lost 0 bases, J lost 2 bases, and 0 bases stayed unmatched. The CDR3, as DNA: TGTGCCAGCAGCTTAGCGACTAGCGGGGCCTACAATGAGCAGTTCTTC. Residues: CASSLATSGAYNEQFF.